Following are 10 T cell receptor beta chains from one sample sequenced in a study of OX40 agonist ivuxolimab in advanced cancers. Library construction relied on the immunoSEQ multiplex PCR assay. Entries here come from immuneACCESS through TCRdb and include only in-frame sequences with V and J called. Some clones fail to appear in such tables; in the studies checked, an unresolved V gene covers under half of the shortfall, and the cause of the remainder is unknown. The sample records 4,000 to 6,500 clones, about 70% of which are singletons. Roughly two thirds of the sample goes to the ten largest clones. This specimen was CD4+ or CD8+ T cells sorted from blood, taken in a trial of the OX40 agonist ivuxolimab. These receptors all come from an adult with an advanced solid tumor such as melanoma, head and neck, liver or kidney cancer.

This chain uses TRBV6-1 with TRBJ2-3, with 10 bases identical to TRBD2. J was trimmed by 6 bases and V by 7 bases; bases with no gene match: 10. The CDR3 spans 15 residues. Per germline, CDR1 MNHNS and CDR2 SASEGT. As DNA, the CDR3 is TGTGCCAGCAACCGATTAGCGGGGGGAACGGATACGCAGTATTTT. It encodes CASNRLAGGTDTQYF.

The V call is TRBV5-4, the J call TRBJ1-4; perhaps TRBD1 as D (5 bases). V lost 5 bases to trimming and J lost 8 bases, with 19 bases between them. CDR1 and CDR2 from the germline V gene are SGHNT and YYREEE (reference sequence). The CDR3 loop spans 15 amino acids. This CDR3 reads CASSHEEGMGEKLFF. The CDR3 nucleotides read TGTGCCAGCAGTCACGAAGAGGGGATGGGAGAAAAACTGTTTTTT.

This chain connects TRBV6-5 to TRBJ1-1; 8 bases agree with TRBD1. V was pared by 5 bases and J by 2 bases, with 4 bases of the junction left unmatched. Per the germline V gene, CDR1 is MNHEY and CDR2 is SVGAGI. The CDR3 sequence is 14 residues long. The DNA of the CDR3 is TGTGCCAGCAGTGACAGGGGAAAAAACACTGAAGCTTTCTTT. The encoded protein is CASSDRGKNTEAFF.

Of note for this clone: The germline gene is not matched at one end of the junction; a read error may be the cause. J is TRBJ2-7 and V is TRBV7-7, with D possibly TRBD1 on 5 matching bases. The germline gives CDR1 SSHAT, CDR2 FNYEAQ (reference sequence). The length of the CDR3 is 14 residues. The CDR3 coding sequence is TGTGCTAGCAGCCCTACGGCAGGGTTCTACGAGCAGTACTTC. This translates into CASSPTAGFYEQYF.

This chain joins TRBV27 and TRBJ1-2; 9 positions match TRBD1. With 6 bases clipped from V and 8 bases from J, the junction kept 10 bases outside the gene matches. Per germline, CDR1 MNHEY and CDR2 SMNVEV (reference sequence). CDR3 length: 14 amino acids. The CDR3 here is CASSRQGGLRGYTF. In DNA form, the CDR3 reads TGTGCCAGCAGCCGACAGGGGGGGCTCCGGGGCTACACCTTC.

The V gene is TRBV7-2, the J gene TRBJ2-1, with TRBD2 matching 13 bases. Germline values: CDR1 SGHTA, CDR2 FQGNSA. The CDR3 consists of 15 residues. J gave up 9 bases and V 7 bases, and 9 bases lay outside the gene matches. CDR3 protein: CASTITSGGVGEQFF. As DNA, the CDR3 is TGTGCCAGCACCATTACTAGCGGGGGGGTAGGTGAGCAGTTCTTC.

CDR3 nucleotide sequence: TGCAGCGCTGAGTCCGGGACTAGCGCTTCAGATACGCAGTATTTT. It specifies CSAESGTSASDTQYF. This sequence joins TRBV29-1 and TRBJ2-3; 10 bases agree with TRBD2. Germline V gene lookup returns CDR1 SQVTM and CDR2 ANQGSEA. The CDR3 sequence is 15 residues long. V lost 7 bases and J lost 4; bases outside the gene matches: 11.

The V and J genes are TRBV27 and TRBJ1-1; possible D gene TRBD1, 5 bases. V gave up 2 bases and J gave up 4 bases, with 14 bases separating them. Per the germline V gene, CDR1 is MNHEY and CDR2 is SMNVEV (reference sequence). CDR3 length: 15 residues. The CDR3 coding sequence is TGTGCCAGCAGTTTAGTAAATCAGGGTCCCACTGAAGCTTTCTTT. Its translation: CASSLVNQGPTEAFF.

CDR3 nucleotides: TGTGCCAGCCTCTTGTTGAAGAGGGGGGCCAGGCCCTATGGCTACACCTTC. It codes for CASLLLKRGARPYGYTF. The chain carries TRBV2 and TRBJ1-2; D is possibly TRBD1 (6 bases). The CDR3 length is 17 residues. The ends were cut back, 8 bases at V and 4 bases at J, with 26 bases in the middle. Germline CDR1 and CDR2: SNHLY and FYNNEI.

The J gene is TRBJ2-7, the V gene TRBV28, with TRBD1 as a possible D gene (5 bases). The CDR3 is 13 amino acids. Germline loops: CDR1 MDHEN, CDR2 SYDVKM. The ends were cut back, 3 bases at V and 2 bases at J, with 8 bases in the middle. The CDR3 loop reads CASSFVGAYEQYF. The CDR3 DNA is TGTGCCAGCAGTTTTGTAGGGGCCTACGAGCAGTACTTC.